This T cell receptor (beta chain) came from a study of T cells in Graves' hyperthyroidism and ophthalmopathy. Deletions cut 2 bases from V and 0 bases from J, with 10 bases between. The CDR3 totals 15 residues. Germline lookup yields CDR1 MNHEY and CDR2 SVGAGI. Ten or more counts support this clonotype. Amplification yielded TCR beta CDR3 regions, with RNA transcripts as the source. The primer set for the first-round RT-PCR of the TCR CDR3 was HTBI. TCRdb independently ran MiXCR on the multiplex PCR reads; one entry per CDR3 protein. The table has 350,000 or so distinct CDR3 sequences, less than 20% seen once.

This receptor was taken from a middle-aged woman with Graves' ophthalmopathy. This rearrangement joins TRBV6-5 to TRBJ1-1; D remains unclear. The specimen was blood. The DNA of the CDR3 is TGTGCCAGCAGTTACAACCCAGAAATGAACACTGAAGCTTTCTTT. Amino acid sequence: CASSYNPEMNTEAFF.